The 32 T cell receptor beta chains below come from one sample, sequenced in a study of blood T cell repertoires in COVID-19. Assay: immunoSEQ multiplex PCR; the TCRdb copy retains only in-frame clones and omits some. The table has roughly 330,000 clones, 86% seen once. Sequences were obtained from peripheral blood. The receptors originated from a woman between 45 and 60 years old with acute or convalescent COVID-19.

The CDR3 reads CASTSRATGLNMNTEAFF. CDR3 DNA sequence: TGTGCCAGCACCTCTAGGGCGACAGGGCTTAACATGAACACTGAAGCTTTCTTT. The chain couples TRBV2 to TRBJ1-1; 7 nucleotides agree with TRBD1. Germline loops: CDR1 SNHLY, CDR2 FYNNEI. There are 18 residues in the CDR3. V lost 7 bases, J lost 0 bases, and 17 bases stayed unmatched.

The CDR3 coding sequence is TGTGCCAGCAGTACAGGGGTCCGCTCACCCCTCCACTTT. Translating gives CASSTGVRSPLHF. This chain links TRBV7-8 with TRBJ1-6; 7 bases fit TRBD1. Looked up from germline, CDR1 is SGHVS and CDR2 is FQNEAQ. The CDR3 is made up of 13 amino acids. Losses at the gene ends were 6 bases for V and 10 bases for J; bases not matched to a gene: 6.

The J gene is TRBJ1-5, the V gene TRBV2; possible D gene TRBD1, 5 bases. CDR3 length: 13 amino acids. V was shortened by 3 bases and J by 7 bases, with 10 bases between the two germline ends. Germline assignment: CDR1 SNHLY and CDR2 FYNNEI. CDR3 loop: CASSDRGLQPQHF. The CDR3 nucleotides are TGTGCCAGCAGTGATAGGGGCCTCCAGCCCCAGCATTTT. Complete variable domain (other parts from reference TRBV2 and TRBJ1-5): EPEVTQTPSHQVTQMGQEVILRCVPISNHLYFYWYRQILGQKVEFLVSFYNNEISEKSEIFDDQFSVERPDGSNFTLKIRSTKLEDSAMYFCASSDRGLQPQHFGDGTRLSIL.

The J gene is TRBJ1-5, the V gene TRBV30; TRBD1 might be the D (5 bases). The CDR3 totals 13 residues. In germline, CDR1 is GTSNPN, CDR2 SVGIG (reference sequence). The CDR3: CAAGRGGNQPQHF. CDR3 DNA sequence: TGTGCGGCGGGGAGGGGTGGCAATCAGCCCCAGCATTTT.

The chain carries TRBV29-1 and TRBJ2-3, with D unresolved. The CDR3 has 14 amino acids. The V and J ends lost 2 bases and 4 bases respectively, with 13 bases between them. The germline V gene has CDR1 SQVTM and CDR2 ANQGSEA. The CDR3 coding sequence is TGCAGCGTTGAATCAGGCCTCCAGGCAGATACGCAGTATTTT. Translation: CSVESGLQADTQYF.

Only one count was recorded for this clone. The gene calls are TRBV29-1 and TRBJ1-2, with D uncertain. Looked up from germline, CDR1 is SQVTM and CDR2 is ANQGSEA. CDR3 length equals 14 residues. Trimming left V 3 bases short and J 4 bases short, with 15 bases between. The CDR3 region is CSVDSAGRGYGYTF. CDR3 sequence (DNA): TGCAGCGTTGATTCGGCAGGACGGGGCTATGGCTACACCTTC.

Worth noting for this clone: Other nucleotide sequences in the sample specify the same CDR3. The chain is built from TRBV9 and TRBJ2-3; TRBD2 matches at 11 bases. This CDR3 region has 15 residues. After removal of 4 bases from V and 3 bases from J, the junction contained 4 bases not matched to a gene. Germline V gene data show CDR1 as SGDLS and CDR2 as YYNGEE. In DNA, the CDR3 is TGTGCCAGCAGCTCTCGACTAGCGGGGACAGATACGCAGTATTTT. Translation: CASSSRLAGTDTQYF.

The rearrangement links TRBV5-1 to TRBJ2-7, with 13 bases that match TRBD2. J lost 0 bases, V lost 3 bases, and 12 bases had no gene match. This CDR3 has 19 amino acids. In germline, CDR1 is SGHRS, CDR2 YFSETQ. CDR3 protein: CASSSAPVGTSGISYEQYF. CDR3 nucleotides: TGCGCCAGCAGCTCCGCCCCTGTAGGGACTAGCGGGATCTCCTACGAGCAGTACTTC. The complete variable domain, with remaining parts taken from reference TRBV5-1 and TRBJ2-7, reads KAGVTQTPRYLIKTRGQQVTLSCSPISGHRSVSWYQQTPGQGLQFLFEYFSETQRNKGNFPGRFSGRQFSNSRSEMNVSTLELGDSALYLCASSSAPVGTSGISYEQYFGPGTRLTVT.

This clone was counted between two and nine times. The V gene is TRBV7-2, the J gene TRBJ2-4; 7 bases align to TRBD1. CDR1 and CDR2 (germline): SGHTA, FQGNSA. The CDR3 runs 16 residues. The V segment lost 0 bases and the J segment 2 bases; nucleotides outside the gene matches: 4. Written as DNA, the CDR3 is TGTGCCAGCAGCTTAGCCGGGACAGTCCCCAAAAACATTCAGTACTTC. This gives the protein CASSLAGTVPKNIQYF.

This chain links TRBV10-3 with TRBJ2-3; the D gene is possibly TRBD1 (8 bases). Looked up from germline, CDR1 is ENHRY and CDR2 is SYGVKD. There are 13 residues in the CDR3. V lost 9 bases, J lost 4 bases, and 14 bases lay in between. This CDR3 reads CAIGQGGADTQYF. The CDR3, as DNA: TGTGCCATAGGACAGGGAGGGGCAGATACGCAGTATTTT.

V usage is TRBV6-6 and J usage is TRBJ2-7, with TRBD1 as a possible D gene (5 bases). CDR3 size: 14 residues. Looked up from germline, CDR1 is MNHNY and CDR2 is SVGAGI (reference sequence). The V and J ends lost 0 bases and 2 bases respectively, with 8 bases between them. CDR3 nucleotides: TGTGCCAGCAGTTACTCGATAGGGGCCTACGAGCAGTACTTC. Protein sequence: CASSYSIGAYEQYF.

V is TRBV9 and J is TRBJ2-2; 7 bases match TRBD2. Germline V gene lookup returns CDR1 SGDLS and CDR2 YYNGEE. The CDR3 extends over 15 amino acids. Losses at the gene ends were 4 bases for V and 0 bases for J; bases not matched to a gene: 3. This CDR3 is CASSISGPNTGELFF. The CDR3 DNA sequence: TGTGCCAGCAGCATTAGCGGGCCGAACACCGGGGAGCTGTTTTTT.

This clone was counted only a few times. This chain links TRBV28 with TRBJ1-1, with 11 bases fitting TRBD1. This CDR3 is 15 amino acids long. CDR1 and CDR2 from the germline V gene are MDHEN and SYDVKM. J was trimmed by 8 bases and V by 2 bases; bases with no gene match: 7. The CDR3 DNA sequence: TGTGCCAGCAGTTTACGACTCGGACAGGGGGCGGAAGCTTTCTTT. It translates to CASSLRLGQGAEAFF.

The chain carries TRBV5-8 and TRBJ1-2; 9 nucleotides align to TRBD1. This CDR3 is built from 16 residues. The germline V gene has CDR1 SGHTS and CDR2 YDEGEE. Trimming took 0 bases from V and 7 from J; bases not matched to a gene: 10. For the CDR3, the DNA is TGTGCCAGCAGCTTGGGGCCGGGACAGGGCACCGGTGGCTACACCTTC. Translation: CASSLGPGQGTGGYTF.

This chain links TRBV6-5 with TRBJ1-1; D is ambiguous. V was shortened by 0 bases and J by 1 base, with 9 bases between the two germline ends. CDR1 is MNHEY, CDR2 SVGAGI, per germline. The CDR3 is 15 amino acids. This CDR3 reads CASSYSMPGNTEAFF. In DNA, the CDR3 is TGTGCCAGCAGTTACTCGATGCCAGGGAACACTGAAGCTTTCTTT.

The V call is TRBV19, the J call TRBJ2-1; maybe TRBD1 (5 bases). V was cut by 5 bases and J by 1 base, with 15 bases left in between. This CDR3 region has 16 residues. The germline V gene has CDR1 LNHDA and CDR2 SQIVND (reference sequence). CDR3 coding DNA: TGTGCCAGTAGTCCCCCGACAGTGCAATCCTACAATGAGCAGTTCTTC. Protein sequence: CASSPPTVQSYNEQFF. The full variable domain, in which reference TRBV19 and TRBJ2-1 provide the parts outside the CDR3, is DGGITQSPKYLFRKEGQNVTLSCEQNLNHDAMYWYRQDPGQGLRLIYYSQIVNDFQKGDIAEGYSVSREKKESFPLTVTSAQKNPTAFYLCASSPPTVQSYNEQFFGPGTRLTVL.

V is TRBV2 and J is TRBJ1-5, with D possibly being TRBD1 (6 bases). This CDR3 has 15 residues. The germline CDR1 and CDR2 sequences are SNHLY and FYNNEI. V shed 7 bases and J shed 3 bases, with 16 bases lying between them. The CDR3 DNA sequence: TGTGCCAGCAACCTCGGCAGGACAGTCAATCAGCCCCAGCATTTT. Translated: CASNLGRTVNQPQHF.

This clone occurred once. The chain couples TRBV5-5 to TRBJ2-3; D may be TRBD1 (6 bases). In germline, CDR1 is SGHKS, CDR2 YYEKEE (reference sequence). The V gene lost 3 bases and the J gene lost 4 bases, with 12 bases spanning the gap. This CDR3 region has 14 residues. CDR3 amino acids: CASSSGTLADTQYF. The DNA for the CDR3 is TGTGCCAGCAGCTCCGGGACATTGGCAGATACGCAGTATTTT.

The rearrangement links TRBV7-3 to TRBJ2-1; TRBD2 agrees at 14 bases. Germline CDR1 is SGHTA and CDR2 is FQGTGA. J lost 8 bases, V lost 5 bases, and 5 bases had no gene match. There are 15 residues in the CDR3. This CDR3 reads CASSPGTSGSDEQFF. The CDR3 DNA reads TGTGCCAGCAGCCCCGGGACTAGCGGGAGTGATGAGCAGTTCTTC.

This clone was seen only a few times. The rearrangement uses TRBV7-2 and TRBJ1-6; 9 bases are a match to TRBD1. The trim removed 5 bases at V and 13 bases at J, leaving 15 bases unmatched. The V gene's germline CDR1 is SGHTA and CDR2 FQGNSA. The CDR3 consists of 16 residues. CDR3 bases: TGTGCCAGCAGCCCCGATCGTTGGGACAGGGATATTCCCCTCCACTTT. It specifies CASSPDRWDRDIPLHF.

This clone has just a few counts. The chain has TRBV5-1 and TRBJ1-1; weak D call: TRBD1 (6 bases). Per the germline V gene, CDR1 is SGHRS and CDR2 is YFSETQ. The CDR3 has 14 amino acids. With 5 bases removed from V and 3 bases from J, the gap between germline ends came to 14 bases. The DNA for the CDR3 is TGCGCCAGCAGTTCGGCCCAGGGGTACACTGAAGCTTTCTTT. This translates into CASSSAQGYTEAFF.

This sequence joins TRBV9 and TRBJ2-2; a possible D gene is TRBD2 (5 bases). Trimming removed 4 bases at V and 0 bases at J, with 16 bases between. Germline-derived CDR1 and CDR2 are SGDLS and YYNGEE. The CDR3 consists of 17 residues. The CDR3 protein is CASSPQRWGANTGELFF. The DNA of the CDR3 is TGTGCCAGCAGCCCACAGAGGTGGGGAGCGAACACCGGGGAGCTGTTTTTT. Full variable domain (rest looked up from reference TRBV9 and TRBJ2-2): DSGVTQTPKHLITATGQRVTLRCSPRSGDLSVYWYQQSLDQGLQFLIQYYNGEERAKGNILERFSAQQFPDLHSELNLSSLELGDSALYFCASSPQRWGANTGELFFGEGSRLTVL.

The chain combines TRBV18 with TRBJ2-7, with 12 bases identical to TRBD1. In germline, CDR1 is KGHSH, CDR2 LQKENI. V lost 4 bases to trimming and J lost 6 bases; unmatched junction nucleotides: 10. The CDR3 sequence is 16 residues long. CDR3: CASSLVPGQGAGEQYF. The CDR3, as DNA: TGTGCCAGCTCACTTGTTCCGGGACAGGGGGCAGGCGAGCAGTACTTC.

The chain combines TRBV7-2 with TRBJ1-5; 9 nucleotides match TRBD1. V was clipped by 5 bases and J by 5 bases; unmatched bases: 13. The CDR3 is 17 residues long. Germline lookup yields CDR1 SGHTA and CDR2 FQGNSA. The CDR3 nucleotides read TGTGCCAGCAGCCATAGAAGACAGGGGGGGGTGGATCAGCCCCAGCATTTT. Its translation is CASSHRRQGGVDQPQHF. The whole variable domain, filled in from reference TRBV7-2 and TRBJ1-5, reads GAGVSQSPSNKVTEKGKDVELRCDPISGHTALYWYRQSLGQGLEFLIYFQGNSAPDKSGLPSDRFSAERTGGSVSTLTIQRTQQEDSAVYLCASSHRRQGGVDQPQHFGDGTRLSIL.

The J gene is TRBJ1-1, the V gene TRBV28, with D maybe TRBD1 (5 bases). V was shortened by 6 bases and J by 3 bases, with 11 bases between the two germline ends. The CDR3 extends over 13 amino acids. Germline V lookup: CDR1 MDHEN, CDR2 SYDVKM. CDR3 nucleotide sequence: TGTGCCAGCAGAAGCCAGGGTGACACTGAAGCTTTCTTT. Residues: CASRSQGDTEAFF.

J is TRBJ2-7 and V is TRBV6-4; tentative D call: TRBD2 (7 bases). There are 13 residues in the CDR3. The germline gives CDR1 MRHNA, CDR2 SNTAGT. V was shortened by 4 bases and J by 6 bases, with 13 bases between the two germline ends. CDR3 protein: CASSVTGGREQYF. The CDR3 DNA reads as TGTGCCAGCAGTGTCACGGGGGGCCGCGAGCAGTACTTC.

V is TRBV5-1 and J is TRBJ2-3, with TRBD2 matching 10 bases. There are 16 residues in the CDR3. Germline V lookup: CDR1 SGHRS, CDR2 YFSETQ. V was pared by 2 bases and J by 5 bases, with 8 bases of the junction left unmatched. The DNA of the CDR3 is TGCGCCAGCAGCTTATGGCTAGCGGGAGCGGGAGATACGCAGTATTTT. Its translation: CASSLWLAGAGDTQYF.

This chain uses TRBV19 with TRBJ2-4; tentative D call: TRBD1 (6 bases). Germline V CDR1 and CDR2: LNHDA, SQIVND (reference sequence). This CDR3 is 14 amino acids long. Trimming stripped 6 bases from V and 4 bases from J, with 13 bases between. Here the CDR3 DNA reads TGTGCCAGTAGCGTGAGAGGGGGTAAAAACATTCAGTACTTC. Protein: CASSVRGGKNIQYF.

The chain carries TRBV5-1 and TRBJ2-1; 13 bases are shared with TRBD2. The germline gives CDR1 SGHRS, CDR2 YFSETQ. J was trimmed by 0 bases and V by 4 bases; bases with no gene match: 4. This CDR3 contains 17 residues. CDR3 protein: CASSTGLAGVSYNEQFF. CDR3 nucleotide sequence: TGCGCCAGCAGCACAGGACTAGCGGGGGTCTCCTACAATGAGCAGTTCTTC.

This chain joins TRBV18 and TRBJ1-1; 7 nucleotides line up with TRBD1. V lost 3 bases to trimming and J lost 3 bases; unmatched junction nucleotides: 1. Germline assignment: CDR1 KGHSH and CDR2 LQKENI. This CDR3 has 13 amino acids. This CDR3 reads CASSPGQYTEAFF. The CDR3 DNA reads TGTGCCAGCTCACCGGGACAGTACACTGAAGCTTTCTTT.

J is TRBJ2-3 and V is TRBV6-2 or TRBV6-3; 9 positions match TRBD2. This CDR3 spans 17 amino acids. The junction had 14 bases not matched to a gene; V was cut back by 4 bases and J by 6 bases. Germline V CDR1 and CDR2: MNHEY, SVGEGT. The chain's CDR3 is CASSSTRLAERGDTQYF. The CDR3 DNA is TGTGCCAGCAGTTCAACTCGACTAGCGGAGAGGGGGGATACGCAGTATTTT.

The V call is TRBV25-1, the J call TRBJ2-1, with TRBD2 identical over 9 bases. From germline, CDR1 is MGHDK and CDR2 SYGVNS. J gave up 7 bases and V 1 base, and 5 bases lay outside the gene matches. This CDR3 comprises 15 residues. The CDR3: CASSESSGVKNEQFF. CDR3 nucleotide sequence: TGTGCCAGCAGTGAATCTAGCGGGGTCAAGAATGAGCAGTTCTTC.